This record covers a single TCR beta chain. This sample is drawn from a study of T-cell memory formation after mild COVID-19. Amplification by 5'RACE using constant-segment primers produced TCR alpha and TCR beta cDNA libraries that carried sample barcodes and UMIs. TCRdb re-called the 5' RACE reads through MiXCR, storing one row per CDR3 protein. The table shows around 250,000 distinct CDR3 sequences, with 15% occurring only once. Sequencing used PBMCs or a T cell subset sorted from them (not recorded which). The receptor comes from an adult woman who had mild COVID-19 (a few samples of this study predate the infection). Cell type and time point are not known.

CDR3 DNA: TGTGCCAGCAGCCAATTCGGTTTTTACGAGCAGTACTTC. It codes for CASSQFGFYEQYF. V and J are TRBV3-1 and TRBJ2-7; D remains unclear. The CDR3 totals 13 residues. V was pared by 2 bases and J by 4 bases, with 9 bases between. Germline values: CDR1 LGHDT, CDR2 YNNKEL (reference sequence).